The subject of this entry is one T cell receptor (beta chain). Its specificity is unknown. Sequencing was performed with immunoSEQ multiplex PCR; in TCRdb, only in-frame clones are kept and a portion is missing. This table holds under 30,000 clones, 60% to 80% found once. The V and J ends lost 2 bases and 4 bases, in that order; junction bases with no gene match: 4. Germline loops: CDR1 MGHDK, CDR2 SYGVNS. The CDR3 totals 15 residues. The source of the sample is a study of vaccination effects on CD4 cells after COVID-19. Points from the study as a whole: Early post-infection timepoints were missing from the study, which also had few convalescent patients. The vaccine-induced clones of healthy vaccinees included only 1 of 255 that cross-reacted with common cold coronaviruses.

The authors isolated CD4+ T cells after about 10 days of culture. Vaccine recipients lacked prior SARS-CoV-2 infection and had negative nucleocapsid antibodies. The rearrangement links TRBV25-1 to TRBJ1-4; 7 bases line up with TRBD1. The clonotype comes from a human donor who received a COVID-19 vaccine. Specimen: CD4+ T cells from PBMCs cultured without peptide, collected before COVID-19 vaccination. DNA for the CDR3: TGTGCCAGCAGTGAAGAGCCAGGGGGTAATGAAAAACTGTTTTTT. Translation gives CASSEEPGGNEKLFF.